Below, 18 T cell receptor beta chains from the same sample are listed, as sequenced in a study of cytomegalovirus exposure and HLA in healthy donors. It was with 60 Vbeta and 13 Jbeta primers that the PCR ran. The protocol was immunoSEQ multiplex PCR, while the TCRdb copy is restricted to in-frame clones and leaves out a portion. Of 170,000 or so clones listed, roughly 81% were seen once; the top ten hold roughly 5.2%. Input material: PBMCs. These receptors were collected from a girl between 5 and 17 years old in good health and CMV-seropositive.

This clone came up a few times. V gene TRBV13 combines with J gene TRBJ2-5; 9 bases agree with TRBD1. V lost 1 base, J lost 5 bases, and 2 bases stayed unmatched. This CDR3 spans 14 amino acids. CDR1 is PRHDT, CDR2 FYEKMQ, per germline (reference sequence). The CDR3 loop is CASSLEDRGETQYF. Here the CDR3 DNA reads TGTGCCAGCAGCTTAGAGGACAGGGGTGAGACCCAGTACTTC.

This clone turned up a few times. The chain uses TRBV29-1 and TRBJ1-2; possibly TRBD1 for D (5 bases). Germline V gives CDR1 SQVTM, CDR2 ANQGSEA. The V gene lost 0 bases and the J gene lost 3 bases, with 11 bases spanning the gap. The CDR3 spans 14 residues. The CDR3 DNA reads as TGCAGCGTTGAAGACCCCCAGGGCTACTATGGCTACACCTTC. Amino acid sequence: CSVEDPQGYYGYTF.

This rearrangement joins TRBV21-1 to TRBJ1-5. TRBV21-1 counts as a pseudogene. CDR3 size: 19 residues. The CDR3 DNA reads TGTGCCAGCAGCCCACCGAAAGGCGTTCGGAGCAATAGCAATCAGCCCCAGCATTTT. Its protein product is CASSPPKGVRSNSNQPQHF.

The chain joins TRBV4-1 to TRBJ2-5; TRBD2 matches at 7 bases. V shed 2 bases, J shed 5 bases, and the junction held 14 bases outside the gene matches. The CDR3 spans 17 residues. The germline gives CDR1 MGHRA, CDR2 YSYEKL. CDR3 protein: CASSQLLGGLAVETQYF. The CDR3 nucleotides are TGCGCCAGCAGCCAACTCCTCGGCGGGCTAGCGGTGGAGACCCAGTACTTC.

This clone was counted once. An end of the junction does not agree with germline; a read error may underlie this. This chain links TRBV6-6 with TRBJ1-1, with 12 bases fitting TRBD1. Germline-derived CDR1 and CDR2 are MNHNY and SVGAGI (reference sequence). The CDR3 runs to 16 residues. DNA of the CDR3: TGTGCTAGCAGTTACTTGGGGGACAGGGGGCTCTCTGAAGCTTTCTTT. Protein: CASSYLGDRGLSEAFF.

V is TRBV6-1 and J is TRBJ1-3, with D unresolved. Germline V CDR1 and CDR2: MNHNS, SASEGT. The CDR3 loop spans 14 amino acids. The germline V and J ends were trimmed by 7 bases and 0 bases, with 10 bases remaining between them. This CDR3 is CASKSGYSGNTIYF. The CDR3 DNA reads TGTGCCAGCAAGTCGGGGTACTCTGGAAACACCATATATTTT.

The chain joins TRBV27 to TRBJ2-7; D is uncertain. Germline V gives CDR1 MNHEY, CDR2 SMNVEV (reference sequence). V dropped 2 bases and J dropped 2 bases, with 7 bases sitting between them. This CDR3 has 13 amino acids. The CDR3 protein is CASSLGLAYEQYF. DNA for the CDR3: TGTGCCAGCAGTTTAGGCCTTGCCTACGAGCAGTACTTC.

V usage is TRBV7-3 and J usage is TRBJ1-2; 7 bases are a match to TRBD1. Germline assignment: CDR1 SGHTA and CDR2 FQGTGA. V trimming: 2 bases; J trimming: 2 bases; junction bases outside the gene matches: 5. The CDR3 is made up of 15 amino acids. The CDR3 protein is CASSLSGGTNYGYTF. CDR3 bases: TGTGCCAGCAGCTTATCAGGGGGGACAAACTATGGCTACACCTTC.

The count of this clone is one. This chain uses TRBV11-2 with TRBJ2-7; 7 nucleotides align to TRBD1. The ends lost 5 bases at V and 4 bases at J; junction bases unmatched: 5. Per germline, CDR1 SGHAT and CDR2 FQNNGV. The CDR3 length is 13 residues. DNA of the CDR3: TGTGCCAGCAGCAAGACAGGGAGTTACGAGCAGTACTTC. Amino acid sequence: CASSKTGSYEQYF.

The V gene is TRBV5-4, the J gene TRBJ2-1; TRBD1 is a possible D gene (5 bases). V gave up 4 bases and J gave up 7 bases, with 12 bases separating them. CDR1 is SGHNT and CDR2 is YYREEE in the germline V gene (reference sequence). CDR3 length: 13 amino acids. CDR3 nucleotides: TGTGCCAGCAGCGGTAAAGGGGTGAATGAGCAGTTCTTC. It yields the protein CASSGKGVNEQFF.

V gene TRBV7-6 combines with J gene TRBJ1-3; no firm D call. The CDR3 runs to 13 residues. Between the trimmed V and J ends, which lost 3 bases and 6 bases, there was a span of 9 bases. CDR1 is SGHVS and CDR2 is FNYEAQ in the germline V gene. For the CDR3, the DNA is TGTGCCAGCAGCTTGGCGGAGACAAACACCATATATTTT. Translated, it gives CASSLAETNTIYF.

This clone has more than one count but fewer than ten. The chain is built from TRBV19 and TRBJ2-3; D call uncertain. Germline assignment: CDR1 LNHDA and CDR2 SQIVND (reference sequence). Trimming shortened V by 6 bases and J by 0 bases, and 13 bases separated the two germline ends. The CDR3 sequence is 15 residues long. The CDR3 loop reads CASRLAQTSTDTQYF. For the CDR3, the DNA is TGTGCCAGTAGATTAGCCCAAACTAGCACAGATACGCAGTATTTT.

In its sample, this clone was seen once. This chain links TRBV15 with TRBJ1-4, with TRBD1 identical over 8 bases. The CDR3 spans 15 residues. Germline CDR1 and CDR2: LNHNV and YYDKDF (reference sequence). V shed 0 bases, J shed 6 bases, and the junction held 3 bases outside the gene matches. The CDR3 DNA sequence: TGTGCCACCAGCAGAGATGACAGGGGCGATGAAAAACTGTTTTTT. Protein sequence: CATSRDDRGDEKLFF.

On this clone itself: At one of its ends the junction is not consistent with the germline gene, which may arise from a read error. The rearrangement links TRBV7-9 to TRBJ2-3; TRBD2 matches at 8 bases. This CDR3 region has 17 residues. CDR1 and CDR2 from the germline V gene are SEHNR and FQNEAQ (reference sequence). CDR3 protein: CSSSFPVSGGNGDTQYF. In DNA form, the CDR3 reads TGTTCCAGCAGCTTTCCCGTGAGCGGGGGAAATGGGGATACGCAGTATTTT.

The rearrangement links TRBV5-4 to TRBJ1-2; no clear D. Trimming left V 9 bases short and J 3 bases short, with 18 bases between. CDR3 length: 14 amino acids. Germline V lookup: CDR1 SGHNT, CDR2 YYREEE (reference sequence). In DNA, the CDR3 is TGTGCCATAAATAAAGGGCAGAGGGACTATGGCTACACCTTC. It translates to CAINKGQRDYGYTF. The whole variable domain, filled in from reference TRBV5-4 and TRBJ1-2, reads ETGVTQSPTHLIKTRGQQVTLRCSSQSGHNTVSWYQQALGQGPQFIFQYYREEENGRGNFPPRFSGLQFPNYSSELNVNALELDDSALYLCAINKGQRDYGYTFGSGTRLTVV.

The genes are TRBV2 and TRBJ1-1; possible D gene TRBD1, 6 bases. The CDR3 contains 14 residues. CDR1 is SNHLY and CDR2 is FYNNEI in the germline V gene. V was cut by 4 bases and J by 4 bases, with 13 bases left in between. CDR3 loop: CASSGFRGLTEAFF. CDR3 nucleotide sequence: TGTGCCAGCAGTGGCTTCAGGGGCCTCACTGAAGCTTTCTTT.

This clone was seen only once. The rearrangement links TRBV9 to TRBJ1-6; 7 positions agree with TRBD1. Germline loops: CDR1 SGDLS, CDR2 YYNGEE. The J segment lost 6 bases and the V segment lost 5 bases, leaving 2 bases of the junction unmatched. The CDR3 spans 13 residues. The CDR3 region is CASRTGPNSPLHF. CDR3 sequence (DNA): TGTGCCAGCAGGACAGGGCCTAATTCACCCCTCCACTTT.

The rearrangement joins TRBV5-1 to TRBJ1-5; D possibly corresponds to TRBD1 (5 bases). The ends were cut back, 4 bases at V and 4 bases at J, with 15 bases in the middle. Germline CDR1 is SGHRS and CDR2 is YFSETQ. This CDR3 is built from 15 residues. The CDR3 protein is CASSPRTGDNQPQHF. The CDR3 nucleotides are TGCGCCAGCAGCCCGCGAACAGGCGATAATCAGCCCCAGCATTTT.